These 25 T cell receptor beta chains were all obtained from the same sample, sequenced in a study of human T cells and chemical hapten exposure. Time point noted: pre-sensitization, week 0. The sample's treatment: therapeutic diphenylcyclopropenone sensitization with weekly scalp DPC. TCRdb reanalysed the RACE reads using MiXCR and keeps one entry per CDR3 protein. This table holds approximately 260,000 distinct CDR3 sequences, 7.5% to 10% found once. The sequences come from whole blood, collected in connection with sensitization to the hapten diphenylcyclopropenone (DPC). The receptor set was obtained from a middle-aged woman with alopecia areata. Some clones in this sample may be carry-over from other donors' samples.

The chain is built from TRBV9 and TRBJ2-3; possibly TRBD1 for D (6 bases). Trimming pared 3 bases from V and 6 bases from J, leaving 20 bases between. CDR3 length: 16 residues. Per germline, CDR1 SGDLS and CDR2 YYNGEE. CDR3 in amino acids: CASSGRGRAGGDTQYF. The CDR3 coding sequence is TGTGCCAGCAGCGGCAGGGGCAGGGCCGGCGGGGATACGCAGTATTTT. The complete variable domain, with remaining parts taken from reference TRBV9 and TRBJ2-3, reads DSGVTQTPKHLITATGQRVTLRCSPRSGDLSVYWYQQSLDQGLQFLIQYYNGEERAKGNILERFSAQQFPDLHSELNLSSLELGDSALYFCASSGRGRAGGDTQYFGPGTRLTVL.

Only a few counts were recorded for this clonotype. The chain joins TRBV28 to TRBJ2-2, with a possible D match to TRBD1 (5 bases). The germline V and J ends were trimmed by 3 bases and 7 bases, with 12 bases remaining between them. CDR3 length equals 14 residues. Germline lookup yields CDR1 MDHEN and CDR2 SYDVKM. The CDR3 DNA reads as TGTGCCAGCAGTTTCCAGGGATGGCTCGGGGAGCTGTTTTTT. Amino acids: CASSFQGWLGELFF. The variable domain in full, with the rest retrieved from reference TRBV28 and TRBJ2-2, is DVKVTQSSRYLVKRTGEKVFLECVQDMDHENMFWYRQDPGLGLRLIYFSYDVKMKEKGDIPEGYSVSREKKERFSLILESASTNQTSMYLCASSFQGWLGELFFGEGSRLTVL.

The chain employs TRBV14 and TRBJ2-1, with D possibly being TRBD2 (6 bases). The V and J ends lost 1 base and 0 bases respectively, with 13 bases between them. CDR3 length: 17 residues. The V gene's germline CDR1 is SGHDN and CDR2 FVKESK. The CDR3 here is CASSQGDGRGSYNEQFF. The CDR3, as DNA: TGTGCCAGCAGCCAAGGGGACGGGAGAGGCTCCTACAATGAGCAGTTCTTC. The entire variable domain, with the rest obtained from reference TRBV14 and TRBJ2-1, is as follows: EAGVTQFPSHSVIEKGQTVTLRCDPISGHDNLYWYRRVMGKEIKFLLHFVKESKQDESGMPNNRFLAERTGGTYSTLKVQPAELEDSGVYFCASSQGDGRGSYNEQFFGPGTRLTVL.

This clonotype was seen repeatedly, ten times or more. The chain uses TRBV7-2 and TRBJ2-3, with 9 bases matching TRBD2. This CDR3 spans 15 amino acids. From germline, CDR1 is SGHTA and CDR2 FQGNSA. J gave up 2 bases and V 5 bases, and 5 bases lay outside the gene matches. CDR3 in amino acids: CASSTRLADTDTQYF. CDR3 in DNA: TGTGCCAGCAGCACCAGACTAGCGGACACAGATACGCAGTATTTT.

This clonotype has just a few counts. This sequence joins TRBV6-5 and TRBJ2-5; 7 nucleotides align to TRBD1. This CDR3 region has 15 residues. Trimming cost V 6 bases and J 4 bases; bases outside gene matches: 11. Germline CDR1 and CDR2: MNHEY and SVGAGI. CDR3 sequence reads: CASRPSLGTVETQYF. As DNA, the CDR3 is TGTGCCAGCAGACCGAGCCTCGGGACAGTAGAGACCCAGTACTTC.

The chain is built from TRBV7-2 and TRBJ2-5; possible D gene TRBD2, 5 bases. Germline V gene sequence: CDR1 SGHTA, CDR2 FQGNSA. CDR3 length: 13 residues. Between the trimmed V and J ends, which lost 6 bases and 1 base, there was a span of 9 bases. The DNA for the CDR3 is TGTGCCAGCAGTCGTACTAGCCAAGAGACCCAGTACTTC. Its protein product is CASSRTSQETQYF.

This clonotype came up many times. This sequence joins TRBV28 and TRBJ2-3, with TRBD1 matching over 10 bases. This CDR3 is 16 amino acids long. Per germline, CDR1 MDHEN and CDR2 SYDVKM. The V gene end was trimmed by 4 bases and the J gene end by 7 bases; junction bases not matched to a gene: 11. The CDR3 loop is CASSSSGTGVVHTQYF. The CDR3 DNA reads as TGTGCCAGCAGTTCCTCCGGGACAGGGGTGGTCCATACGCAGTATTTT.

This clonotype came up many times. CDR3 in DNA: TGTGCCAGCAGTGGACAGGACACCGGGGAGCTGTTTTTT. Residues: CASSGQDTGELFF. This sequence joins TRBV25-1 and TRBJ2-2, with D possibly being TRBD1 (6 bases). This CDR3 has 13 residues. Trimming left V 4 bases short and J 3 bases short, with 6 bases between. The germline V gene has CDR1 MGHDK and CDR2 SYGVNS. The variable domain in full, completed from reference TRBV25-1 and TRBJ2-2, reads EADIYQTPRYLVIGTGKKITLECSQTMGHDKMYWYQQDPGMELHLIHYSYGVNSTEKGDLSSESTVSRIRTEHFPLTLESARPSHTSQYLCASSGQDTGELFFGEGSRLTVL.

This clonotype was counted a few times. The rearrangement links TRBV6-5 to TRBJ2-1, with D tentatively TRBD1 (6 bases). This CDR3 contains 15 residues. Trimming pared 7 bases from V and 4 bases from J, leaving 17 bases between. Germline V lookup: CDR1 MNHEY, CDR2 SVGAGI. The CDR3 sequence is CASTTIARGYNEQFF. In DNA, the CDR3 is TGTGCCAGCACCACCATAGCGAGGGGGTACAATGAGCAGTTCTTC.

This chain connects TRBV7-2 to TRBJ2-3, with 11 bases fitting TRBD2. The CDR3 covers 13 residues. The junction had 5 bases not matched to a gene; V was cut back by 8 bases and J by 7 bases. CDR1 is SGHTA, CDR2 FQGNSA, per germline. Written as DNA, the CDR3 is TGTGCCAGCTTCTGGACTAGCGGGTATACGCAGTATTTT. Protein sequence: CASFWTSGYTQYF.

This chain links TRBV29-1 with TRBJ2-7; weak D call: TRBD2 (5 bases). This CDR3 spans 18 amino acids. With 4 bases removed from V and 3 bases from J, the gap between germline ends came to 28 bases. Germline V lookup: CDR1 SQVTM, CDR2 ANQGSEA. The CDR3 DNA reads TGCAGCGTTGCGGGAATTTCTTCCGAGATTGGGAATGTCTACGAGCAGTACTTC. As protein: CSVAGISSEIGNVYEQYF.

With regard to this clonotype: The conserved phenylalanine or tryptophan is not found at the CDR3 terminus, so this likely reflects a read error. V is TRBV11-2 and J is TRBJ2-3, with 12 nucleotides matching TRBD2. V lost 5 bases to trimming and J lost 4 bases; unmatched junction nucleotides: 13. Per germline, CDR1 SGHAT and CDR2 FQNNGV. The CDR3 contains 18 residues. Here the CDR3 DNA reads TGTGCCAGCAGCGACACTAGCGGGAGGTCGCGGGCGGCAGATACGCAGTATTCT. This gives the protein CASSDTSGRSRAADTQYS.

This clonotype was seen more than once but under ten times. The chain uses TRBV4-1 and TRBJ1-1; unclear D gene. Trimming pared 0 bases from V and 7 bases from J, leaving 9 bases between. The germline V gene has CDR1 MGHRA and CDR2 YSYEKL. The CDR3 totals 13 residues. CDR3 in DNA: TGCGCCAGCAGCCAAGATCGGCAGCTTGAAGCTTTCTTT. Translated: CASSQDRQLEAFF.

This chain links TRBV5-1 with TRBJ1-1, with 9 bases that match TRBD1. The trim removed 5 bases at V and 1 base at J, leaving 3 bases unmatched. The CDR3 loop spans 14 amino acids. CDR1 SGHRS and CDR2 YFSETQ come from the germline V gene. CDR3 protein: CASRGQGSNTEAFF. The CDR3 DNA is TGCGCCAGCAGGGGACAGGGATCGAACACTGAAGCTTTCTTT.

This clonotype has just a few counts. V gene TRBV12-3 or TRBV12-4 combines with J gene TRBJ2-3; unclear D gene. The CDR3 extends over 13 amino acids. V was clipped by 6 bases and J by 0 bases, with 7 bases between them. The DNA for the CDR3 is TGTGCCAGCAGAAAGACTAGCACAGATACGCAGTATTTT. Protein product: CASRKTSTDTQYF.

This clonotype has just a few counts. The genes are TRBV24-1 and TRBJ1-2, with TRBD1 matching 9 bases. Trimming took 4 bases from V and 4 from J; bases not matched to a gene: 6. The germline V gene has CDR1 KGHDR and CDR2 SFDVKD. This CDR3 has 15 amino acids. The CDR3 DNA follows: TGTGCCACCAGTGACCCCACAGGGGGCGTCTATGGCTACACCTTC. Its translation is CATSDPTGGVYGYTF.

V usage is TRBV5-6 and J usage is TRBJ2-4; D is perhaps TRBD1 (5 bases). Germline values: CDR1 SGHDT, CDR2 YYEEEE. V was cut by 0 bases and J by 9 bases, with 16 bases left in between. This CDR3 has 15 residues. CDR3: CASSLEAGANGIQYF. The CDR3 DNA follows: TGTGCCAGCAGCTTGGAGGCTGGGGCGAATGGCATTCAGTACTTC. The full variable domain, its missing parts supplied by reference TRBV5-6 and TRBJ2-4, is DAGVTQSPTHLIKTRGQQVTLRCSPKSGHDTVSWYQQALGQGPQFIFQYYEEEERQRGNFPDRFSGHQFPNYSSELNVNALLLGDSALYLCASSLEAGANGIQYFGAGTRLSVL.

The chain joins TRBV6-2 or TRBV6-3 to TRBJ2-2, with D uncertain. V gave up 10 bases and J gave up 6 bases, with 15 bases separating them. This CDR3 is 13 amino acids long. Germline CDR1 and CDR2: MNHEY and SVGEGT. CDR3 in DNA: TGTGCCATTCGGCCCCTAGGCCCCGGGGAGCTGTTTTTT. Protein sequence: CAIRPLGPGELFF.

This clonotype was picked up many times. The V and J genes are TRBV2 and TRBJ1-3; D might be TRBD1 (5 bases). This CDR3 spans 16 amino acids. Germline lookup yields CDR1 SNHLY and CDR2 FYNNEI. Trimming cost V 6 bases and J 0 bases, with 15 bases left between them. The CDR3 loop is CASRASGGGSGNTIYF. In nucleotides, the CDR3 is TGTGCCAGCAGGGCCTCGGGGGGAGGCTCTGGAAACACCATATATTTT.

This clonotype was seen more than once but under ten times. J is TRBJ1-1 and V is TRBV27, with D tentatively TRBD1 (6 bases). CDR3 size: 15 residues. Between the trimmed V and J ends, which lost 0 bases and 4 bases, there was a span of 12 bases. The germline CDR1 and CDR2 sequences are MNHEY and SMNVEV (reference sequence). For the CDR3, the DNA is TGTGCCAGCAGTTTATCGTGGGGGGCCGGCACTGAAGCTTTCTTT. Amino acid sequence: CASSLSWGAGTEAFF.

The chain joins TRBV11-2 to TRBJ1-6, with D unclear. V was clipped by 5 bases and J by 7 bases, with 6 bases between them. CDR3 size: 12 residues. In germline, CDR1 is SGHAT, CDR2 FQNNGV. CDR3 coding DNA: TGTGCCAGCAGCCGCGAGAATTCACCCCTCCACTTT. This codes for CASSRENSPLHF.

V is TRBV9 and J is TRBJ2-7; 15 bases are a match to TRBD2. J lost 6 bases, V lost 4 bases, and 5 bases had no gene match. Germline-derived CDR1 and CDR2 are SGDLS and YYNGEE. This CDR3 contains 15 residues. DNA of the CDR3: TGTGCCAGCAGCCCGCGGACTAGCGGGAGGGCCGAGCAGTACTTC. This codes for CASSPRTSGRAEQYF. The full variable domain, its missing parts supplied by reference TRBV9 and TRBJ2-7, is DSGVTQTPKHLITATGQRVTLRCSPRSGDLSVYWYQQSLDQGLQFLIQYYNGEERAKGNILERFSAQQFPDLHSELNLSSLELGDSALYFCASSPRTSGRAEQYFGPGTRLTVT.

V and J are TRBV6-5 and TRBJ2-1; 9 bases fit TRBD1. V dropped 5 bases and J dropped 2; count of bases not matched to a gene: 4. The CDR3 length is 15 residues. Germline CDR1 is MNHEY and CDR2 is SVGAGI. CDR3 coding DNA: TGTGCCAGCAGTAAGGGACAGGGTACCTACAATGAGCAGTTCTTC. It is translated as CASSKGQGTYNEQFF.

This clonotype has at least ten counts. V and J are TRBV30 and TRBJ1-5, with D uncertain. The germline V and J ends were trimmed by 0 bases and 4 bases, with 7 bases remaining between them. CDR1 GTSNPN and CDR2 SVGIG come from the germline V gene (reference sequence). This CDR3 spans 13 amino acids. The CDR3 loop reads CAWSVRANQPQHF. The DNA for the CDR3 is TGTGCCTGGAGTGTACGGGCTAATCAGCCCCAGCATTTT.

This clonotype has only a few counts. J is TRBJ2-7 and V is TRBV4-1; unclear D gene. Germline V gene data show CDR1 as MGHRA and CDR2 as YSYEKL. V lost 1 base to trimming and J lost 3 bases, with 13 bases between them. The CDR3 has 15 residues. CDR3 bases: TGCGCCAGCAGCCAAGTGGCAGGTGACTTCTACGAGCAGTACTTC. Its protein is CASSQVAGDFYEQYF.